The text below deals with one T cell receptor (beta chain). No antigen is known for it. The record originates from a study of healthy donors' naive CD4 and CD8 T cells. Study observations and caveats: Homeostatic proliferation of naive T cells was not examined as a bias source. Positive CDR3 charge linked to CD4+ cells, negative to CD8+ cells.

CD4+CD8-CD45RO-CD45RA+ cells were naive CD4+; CD8+CD4-CD45RA+CD27bright cells were naive CD8+. A linear amplification protocol produced the TCR libraries from around 500 ng of total RNA. TCRdb analysed the reads with MiXCR anew, one entry per CDR3 protein. The sample has approximately 180,000 distinct CDR3 sequences, nearly 75% seen once. The CDR3 is 14 residues long. The germline V gene has CDR1 MNHNS and CDR2 SASEGT. Trimming removed 6 bases at V and 5 bases at J, with 11 bases between. Sequencing was performed on naive CD4+ and CD8+ T cells sorted from blood, pooled from several donors. This chain uses TRBV6-1 with TRBJ1-6; D is possibly TRBD1 (5 bases). The sequence derives from a pool of human donors in good health; the sample pools cells from several healthy donors. The CDR3 protein is CASRADSHNSPLHF. CDR3 nucleotide sequence: TGTGCCAGCAGAGCTGACAGCCATAATTCACCCCTCCACTTT.